This T cell receptor beta chain is from a study of blood T cell repertoires in COVID-19. Study summary: The analysed material was cDNA or gDNA that came from T cells, B-cell-depleted T cells, or PBMCs.

Germline CDR1 is SEHNR and CDR2 is FQNEAQ (reference sequence). V was cut by 3 bases and J by 5 bases, with 5 bases left in between. The CDR3 is 11 residues long. The assay was immunoSEQ multiplex PCR, and TCRdb's table has in-frame clones only and misses some. Here the sample spans some 390,000 clones, 89% being singletons. Residents of about two dozen US areas, aged about 18 to 95 years, made up the participants. Cohort assignment relied on participant-reported clinical history. Two negative PCRs, clearance, or symptom resolution had been documented for recovered Cohort 3 donors. Sequencing was carried out using PBMCs or T cells enriched from blood (not recorded which). The rearrangement links TRBV7-9 to TRBJ2-7, with D uncertain. The receptor comes from a woman in her twenties or thirties who had recovered from COVID-19. The CDR3 region is CASSFLNEQYF. In DNA, the CDR3 is TGTGCCAGCAGCTTCCTTAACGAGCAGTACTTC.